These 15 T cell receptor beta chains came from one sample sequenced in a study of monozygotic twins with inflammatory bowel disease. TCRdb re-analyzed the 5' RACE reads; it lists each CDR3 protein once, without DNA. This sample's clone table lists about 210,000 distinct CDR3 sequences. The sequencing input was blood. These receptors were obtained from a human donor with ulcerative colitis or Crohn's disease, or a healthy co-twin of an affected twin (not recorded which).

The genes are TRBV27 and TRBJ2-3; TCRdb selects TRBD2, and the lack of DNA leaves this call unchecked. This CDR3 has 15 amino acids. Germline V gene lookup returns CDR1 MNHEY and CDR2 SMNVEV (reference sequence). The CDR3 reads CASSGLAGGEDTQYF.

CDR3 sequence: CSATVEPSSYNEQFF. The chain employs TRBV29-1 and TRBJ2-1. The CDR3 is 15 amino acids. CDR1 is SQVTM and CDR2 is ANQGSEA in the germline V gene.

The V gene is TRBV6-5, the J gene TRBJ2-6. CDR1 and CDR2 (germline): MNHEY, SVGAGI. CDR3 length: 13 residues. The CDR3 loop is CASRRLGANVLTF.

The rearrangement joins TRBV20-1 to TRBJ1-2. The CDR3 sequence is 13 residues long. Germline V CDR1 and CDR2: DFQATT, SNEGSKA (reference sequence). The CDR3 sequence: CSARDKVDYGYTF.

This chain links TRBV10-3 with TRBJ2-2. Germline V lookup: CDR1 ENHRY, CDR2 SYGVKD. This CDR3 has 13 amino acids. CDR3 protein: CAISEGMTGELFF.

The chain couples TRBV7-2 to TRBJ1-5. Germline values: CDR1 SGHTA, CDR2 FQGNSA. CDR3 length equals 14 residues. CDR3 residues: CASSLAQGHQPQHF.

The J gene is TRBJ2-6, the V gene TRBV30; TCRdb selects TRBD1, and the lack of DNA leaves this call unchecked. CDR3 length equals 13 residues. Germline V lookup: CDR1 GTSNPN, CDR2 SVGIG (reference sequence). CDR3 region: CAWIPSPANVLTF. The complete variable domain, with remaining parts taken from reference TRBV30 and TRBJ2-6, reads SQTIHQWPATLVQPVGSPLSLECTVEGTSNPNLYWYRQAAGRGLQLLFYSVGIGQISSEVPQNLSASRPQDRQFILSSKKLLLSDSGFYLCAWIPSPANVLTFGAGSRLTVL.

This rearrangement joins TRBV10-3 to TRBJ2-7. The CDR3 contains 16 residues. Per the germline V gene, CDR1 is ENHRY and CDR2 is SYGVKD. CDR3 loop: CAISEPKTSGLYEQYF.

The chain has TRBV4-2 and TRBJ1-4. CDR1 is LGHNA and CDR2 is YNFKEQ in the germline V gene. The CDR3 loop spans 11 amino acids. The CDR3: CASSLQRKLFF.

V usage is TRBV27 and J usage is TRBJ2-3; the D gene TCRdb calls, TRBD1, cannot be checked with no DNA. CDR3 length equals 16 residues. Looked up from germline, CDR1 is MNHEY and CDR2 is SMNVEV (reference sequence). This chain's CDR3 is CASSPRAWDTTDTQYF.

The genes are TRBV7-2 and TRBJ1-3; TCRdb outputs TRBD1, but without DNA this stays unchecked. This CDR3 is built from 15 residues. Germline values: CDR1 SGHTA, CDR2 FQGNSA. CDR3 in amino acids: CASSLSGFSGNTIYF.

The V and J genes are TRBV18 and TRBJ1-6; TCRdb names TRBD1, which stays unverified in the absence of DNA. Germline loops: CDR1 KGHSH, CDR2 LQKENI. This CDR3 is 15 amino acids long. The chain's CDR3 is CASSPRGADNSPLHF.

This chain connects TRBV4-2 to TRBJ2-5; TCRdb's D gene call, TRBD1, goes unchecked for lack of DNA. Germline V CDR1 and CDR2: LGHNA, YNFKEQ. The CDR3 is made up of 14 amino acids. The CDR3 sequence: CASSQVGTQETQYF.

The CDR3 is CASSSGVRRDTQYF. The chain has TRBV2 and TRBJ2-3; the TCRdb call, TRBD1, lacks DNA for checking. The CDR3 consists of 14 residues. Germline CDR1 is SNHLY and CDR2 is FYNNEI.

The rearrangement joins TRBV5-1 to TRBJ2-6. The CDR3 length is 17 residues. Germline V gene sequence: CDR1 SGHRS, CDR2 YFSETQ. The CDR3 loop reads CASSLYGSSAGANVLTF.